A single sample is the source of the 18 T cell receptor beta chains below, sequenced in a study of T-cell memory formation after mild COVID-19. One entry per CDR3 protein, called by TCRdb with MiXCR from the 5' RACE reads. This table has some 210,000 distinct CDR3 sequences, around 25% appearing once. The sample was PBMCs or a T cell subset sorted from them (not recorded which). These receptors were taken from an adult woman who had mild COVID-19 (a few samples of this study predate the infection). Cell type and time point are not known.

J is TRBJ2-1 and V is TRBV4-3, with TRBD2 matching 10 bases. J was trimmed by 5 bases and V by 1 base; bases with no gene match: 8. The CDR3 runs 17 residues. The V gene's germline CDR1 is LGHNA and CDR2 YSLEER. DNA of the CDR3: TGCGCCAGCAGCCAAGGTAGACTAGCGGGCGCTAACAATGAGCAGTTCTTC. It is translated as CASSQGRLAGANNEQFF.

The J gene is TRBJ2-5, the V gene TRBV24-1, with D tentatively TRBD1 (6 bases). Germline CDR1 and CDR2: KGHDR and SFDVKD. Trimming removed 2 bases from V and 1 base from J, with 10 bases in between. This CDR3 comprises 15 residues. The CDR3 loop reads CATSDSRGSQETQYF. The CDR3 DNA is TGTGCCACCAGTGATTCAAGGGGGAGCCAAGAGACCCAGTACTTC.

The CDR3 reads CATTSGDTDTQYF. Here the CDR3 DNA reads TGTGCCACCACTAGCGGGGATACAGATACGCAGTATTTT. The V gene is TRBV6-6, the J gene TRBJ2-3, with TRBD2 matching over 10 bases. Looked up from germline, CDR1 is MNHNY and CDR2 is SVGAGI (reference sequence). The V gene end was trimmed by 10 bases and the J gene end by 3 bases; junction bases not matched to a gene: 4. CDR3 length: 13 amino acids.

A few counts support this clonotype. This rearrangement joins TRBV7-8 to TRBJ1-1; D unclear. Between the trimmed V and J ends, which lost 5 bases and 3 bases, there was a span of 19 bases. The CDR3 extends over 16 amino acids. The V gene's germline CDR1 is SGHVS and CDR2 FQNEAQ. CDR3 region: CASSPVYPVRYTEAFF. The CDR3 nucleotides read TGTGCCAGCAGCCCAGTATATCCAGTTCGGTACACTGAAGCTTTCTTT.

The chain links TRBV28 to TRBJ2-7; the D gene could be TRBD1 or TRBD2 (5 bases each). The length of the CDR3 is 15 residues. The V and J ends lost 7 bases and 0 bases respectively, with 16 bases between them. CDR1 is MDHEN and CDR2 is SYDVKM in the germline V gene. The CDR3 loop reads CASTDGALSSYEQYF. Here the CDR3 DNA reads TGTGCCAGCACCGACGGGGCACTAAGCTCCTACGAGCAGTACTTC.

This clonotype was observed a few times. The chain combines TRBV20-1 with TRBJ1-1; D remains unclear. CDR3 length: 16 amino acids. V was cut by 0 bases and J by 0 bases, with 14 bases left in between. From germline, CDR1 is DFQATT and CDR2 SNEGSKA (reference sequence). The CDR3 sequence is CSARDWEADMNTEAFF. CDR3 coding DNA: TGCAGTGCTAGAGACTGGGAGGCAGATATGAACACTGAAGCTTTCTTT.

This clonotype was seen only a few times. This sequence joins TRBV6-5 and TRBJ2-2, with no clear D. Looked up from germline, CDR1 is MNHEY and CDR2 is SVGAGI. The CDR3 extends over 15 amino acids. The germline V and J ends were trimmed by 2 bases and 4 bases, with 11 bases remaining between them. CDR3 residues: CASSYEALPTGELFF. The CDR3 bases are TGTGCCAGCAGTTACGAGGCCTTACCCACCGGGGAGCTGTTTTTT.

This clonotype was detected many times. This chain links TRBV11-2 with TRBJ2-3; 7 bases map to TRBD1. The germline gives CDR1 SGHAT, CDR2 FQNNGV. With 6 bases clipped from V and 4 bases from J, the junction kept 4 bases outside the gene matches. The CDR3 contains 13 residues. The DNA of the CDR3 is TGTGCCAGCAGGACAGGGATGTCAGATACGCAGTATTTT. Residues: CASRTGMSDTQYF. Based on the CDR3 plus reference TRBV11-2 and TRBJ2-3, the full variable domain is EAGVAQSPRYKIIEKRQSVAFWCNPISGHATLYWYQQILGQGPKLLIQFQNNGVVDDSQLPKDRFSAERLKGVDSTLKIQPAKLEDSAVYLCASRTGMSDTQYFGPGTRLTVL.

The chain is built from TRBV6-1 and TRBJ1-5; no firm D call. The CDR3 loop spans 16 amino acids. The V end was cut by 2 bases, the J end by 0 bases, with 11 bases between. The germline V gene has CDR1 MNHNS and CDR2 SASEGT. The CDR3 coding sequence is TGTGCCAGCAGTGAACATAAATCATATAGCAATCAGCCCCAGCATTTT. As protein: CASSEHKSYSNQPQHF.

The chain has TRBV5-6 and TRBJ2-1, with D possibly matching TRBD1 (6 bases). The germline V and J ends were trimmed by 2 bases and 2 bases, with 8 bases remaining between them. CDR3 size: 14 residues. Germline CDR1 and CDR2: SGHDT and YYEEEE. The CDR3 protein is CASSFWDTYNEQFF. The CDR3 coding sequence is TGTGCCAGCAGCTTCTGGGACACCTACAATGAGCAGTTCTTC.

This chain joins TRBV7-2 and TRBJ1-2; D remains unclear. The CDR3 totals 12 residues. V gave up 5 bases and J gave up 4 bases, with 8 bases separating them. Germline V gives CDR1 SGHTA, CDR2 FQGNSA. The CDR3 reads CASSPITYGYTF. Written as DNA, the CDR3 is TGTGCCAGCAGCCCAATAACCTATGGCTACACCTTC.

This rearrangement joins TRBV15 to TRBJ2-3, with 13 bases fitting TRBD2. The CDR3 is 19 residues long. V gave up 3 bases and J gave up 2 bases; unmatched junction bases: 11. Germline V gene sequence: CDR1 LNHNV, CDR2 YYDKDF (reference sequence). This CDR3 reads CATSSRDVGLAGVTDTQYF. The CDR3 nucleotides are TGTGCCACCAGCAGCAGGGACGTAGGACTAGCGGGAGTCACAGATACGCAGTATTTT.

This clonotype has a handful of counts. The rearrangement joins TRBV5-1 to TRBJ1-1; D not resolved. There are 16 residues in the CDR3. V gave up 0 bases and J gave up 6 bases, with 18 bases separating them. CDR1 and CDR2 from the germline V gene are SGHRS and YFSETQ. CDR3 bases: TGCGCCAGCAGCTTGGCCTGGGGAGGATCCAAATCTGAAGCTTTCTTT. Its protein product is CASSLAWGGSKSEAFF. Based on the CDR3 plus reference TRBV5-1 and TRBJ1-1, the full variable domain is KAGVTQTPRYLIKTRGQQVTLSCSPISGHRSVSWYQQTPGQGLQFLFEYFSETQRNKGNFPGRFSGRQFSNSRSEMNVSTLELGDSALYLCASSLAWGGSKSEAFFGQGTRLTVV.

This clonotype was seen a handful of times. V gene TRBV7-8 combines with J gene TRBJ2-1; TRBD2 aligns across 9 bases. The J segment lost 3 bases and the V segment lost 5 bases, leaving 11 bases of the junction unmatched. The CDR3 is 17 amino acids. Germline CDR1 reads SGHVS; CDR2 reads FQNEAQ. CDR3: CASSPSSLAGLYNEQFF. The DNA of the CDR3 is TGTGCCAGCAGCCCGTCGTCCCTAGCGGGACTCTACAATGAGCAGTTCTTC.

This rearrangement joins TRBV4-3 to TRBJ1-1; 7 bases match TRBD1. This CDR3 spans 14 amino acids. J was trimmed by 7 bases and V by 2 bases; bases with no gene match: 7. Germline V CDR1 and CDR2: LGHNA, YSLEER. The CDR3 region is CASSQTGAGLEAFF. As DNA, the CDR3 is TGCGCCAGCAGCCAAACAGGGGCCGGCCTTGAAGCTTTCTTT.

The sample holds a few counts of this clonotype. The chain couples TRBV15 to TRBJ2-2; TRBD2 matches at 9 bases. This CDR3 is 17 amino acids long. Per the germline V gene, CDR1 is LNHNV and CDR2 is YYDKDF (reference sequence). Trimming at V came to 2 bases and at J to 2 bases, leaving 6 bases not matched to a gene. CDR3 loop: CATSRPRLADNTGELFF. CDR3 nucleotide sequence: TGTGCCACCAGCAGACCCCGACTAGCGGATAACACCGGGGAGCTGTTTTTT.

V gene TRBV20-1 combines with J gene TRBJ2-2; maybe TRBD2 (5 bases). The V end was cut by 4 bases, the J end by 3 bases, with 9 bases between. CDR1 is DFQATT, CDR2 SNEGSKA, per germline (reference sequence). This CDR3 is built from 13 residues. The CDR3, as DNA: TGCAGTGCTACTGGGGAGTACACCGGGGAGCTGTTTTTT. This encodes CSATGEYTGELFF.

V and J are TRBV4-2 and TRBJ1-2, with 7 bases lining up with TRBD1. This CDR3 is 16 amino acids long. Germline V CDR1 and CDR2: LGHNA, YNFKEQ. V trimming: 8 bases; J trimming: 4 bases; junction bases outside the gene matches: 16. CDR3 sequence: CASCPQGGQPSYGYTF. The CDR3 DNA follows: TGTGCCAGCTGTCCCCAGGGGGGACAGCCCTCCTATGGCTACACCTTC.